The rows below give T cell receptor beta chains drawn from one sample of a study of T cell changes during pregnancy in multiple sclerosis. The assay was immunoSEQ multiplex PCR, and TCRdb's table has in-frame clones only and misses some. The sample shows roughly 99,000 clones, about 92% of them seen only once. The input for sequencing was peripheral blood, taken after pregnancy. All receptors come from a female donor in good health, enrolled as a control in a pregnancy study. CDR3s include the opening cysteine and the closing phenylalanine or tryptophan. D genes are given only for firm matches. Where a row states a size, it is once, few, many or the class of an expanded clone; other rows omit it.

clone_size j_call v_call d_call cdr3_aa cdr3_nt
. TRBJ1-1 TRBV19 TRBD1 CASSIGRGLTEAFF TGTGCCAGTAGTATAGGCAGGGGGCTCACTGAAGCTTTCTTT
. TRBJ2-7 TRBV11-2 . CASSHSYEQYF TGTGCCAGCAGCCACTCCTACGAGCAGTACTTC
. TRBJ2-7 TRBV14 . CASSRHSDPSYEQYF TGTGCCAGCAGCCGACATTCCGACCCATCCTACGAGCAGTACTTC
. TRBJ2-2 TRBV27 . CASSLSTSNTGELFF TGTGCCAGCAGTTTGTCGACTTCGAACACCGGGGAGCTGTTTTTT
. TRBJ2-2 TRBV29-1 TRBD1 CSVELTGGSTGELFF TGCAGCGTCGAATTGACAGGGGGGAGCACCGGGGAGCTGTTTTTT
. TRBJ1-4 TRBV19 TRBD1 CASSPDRREKLFF TGTGCCAGTAGTCCGGACAGGCGGGAAAAACTGTTTTTT
. TRBJ2-1 TRBV7-9 . CASTSSSGIYNEQFF TGTGCCAGCACCAGTTCGTCAGGGATATACAATGAGCAGTTCTTC
once TRBJ1-3 TRBV2 . CASIGNTIYF TGTGCCAGCATAGGAAACACCATATATTTT
once TRBJ2-3 TRBV27 TRBD2 CASSLYLPSGRRNTSTDTQYF TGTGCCAGCAGTTTATATCTCCCTAGCGGGAGACGGAATACTAGCACAGATACGCAGTATTTT
. TRBJ2-7 TRBV6-5 TRBD2 CASSYSTSGYEQYF TGTGCCAGCAGTTACTCGACTAGCGGGTACGAGCAGTACTTC
. TRBJ1-2 TRBV5-4 . CASSPQGRGYTF TGTGCCAGCAGCCCCCAGGGTCGGGGCTACACCTTC
. TRBJ1-5 TRBV28 . CASHRSWVMGDIQPQHF TGTGCCAGCCATCGAAGTTGGGTTATGGGGGACATTCAGCCCCAGCATTTT
. TRBJ2-1 TRBV6-1 TRBD2 CASSETSEPYNEQFF TGTGCCAGCAGTGAGACTAGCGAACCCTACAATGAGCAGTTCTTC
few TRBJ1-1 TRBV5-8 . CASSLTGTEAFF TGTGCCAGCAGCTTGACAGGGACTGAAGCTTTCTTT
. TRBJ1-2 TRBV5-4 TRBD1 CASSRQGNYGYTF TGTGCCAGCAGCCGACAGGGGAACTATGGCTACACCTTC
once TRBJ2-1 TRBV11-3 TRBD1 CASSLEQGAVDNEQFF TGTGCCAGCAGCTTAGAACAGGGGGCGGTTGACAATGAGCAGTTCTTC
. TRBJ2-1 TRBV25-1 TRBD2 CASSEHLGLAGYNEQFF TGTGCCAGCAGTGAGCACCTCGGACTAGCGGGATACAATGAGCAGTTCTTC
. TRBJ1-2 TRBV5-6 TRBD1 CASSYPPDRAGFHGYTF TGTGCCAGCAGCTATCCGCCGGACAGGGCCGGATTTCATGGCTACACCTTC
. TRBJ1-2 TRBV5-1 . CASSPGGGAISYGYTF TGCGCCAGCAGCCCTGGAGGGGGGGCGATCTCGTATGGCTACACCTTC
. TRBJ2-7 TRBV30 . CAWSQGVGYEQYF TGTGCCTGGAGTCAAGGGGTCGGCTACGAGCAGTACTTC
once TRBJ1-2 TRBV5-1 . CASRGYGYTF TGCGCCAGCCGAGGATATGGCTACACCTTC
. TRBJ2-7 TRBV9 TRBD2 CASSSGGGTYEQYF TGTGCCAGCAGCAGCGGGGGGGGGACCTACGAGCAGTACTTC
. TRBJ2-7 TRBV6-5 . CASSYTGIEQYF TGTGCCAGCAGTTATACGGGTATCGAGCAGTACTTC
. TRBJ1-5 TRBV5-6 TRBD1 CASSLKQGATAGNQPQHF TGTGCCAGCAGCTTGAAACAGGGGGCTACGGCGGGCAATCAGCCCCAGCATTTT
few TRBJ1-1 TRBV15 . CATSSLIEQGDAFF TGTGCCACCAGCAGTTTGATCGAACAGGGCGATGCTTTCTTT
. TRBJ2-3 TRBV6-1 . CASSEAHRPLLSGWATDTQYF TGTGCCAGCAGTGAAGCGCATCGCCCTCTCCTAAGCGGTTGGGCCACAGATACGCAGTATTTT
. TRBJ1-2 TRBV12-5 TRBD1 CASGGTDVVGYTF TGTGCTAGTGGTGGGACAGATGTCGTGGGCTACACCTTC
. TRBJ1-2 TRBV29-1 . CSVLEAPYGYTF TGCAGCGTTCTCGAGGCCCCCTATGGCTACACCTTC
once TRBJ2-3 TRBV11-3 . CASSLGQGPSTDTQYF TGTGCCAGCAGCTTAGGGCAGGGCCCCAGCACAGATACGCAGTATTTT
. TRBJ2-5 TRBV10-1 . CASSESRGLMWETQYF TGCGCCAGCAGTGAGTCGAGGGGACTGATGTGGGAGACCCAGTACTTC
once TRBJ2-7 TRBV28 TRBD1 CASSSVRTGVDEQYF TGTGCCAGCAGTTCAGTTAGGACAGGGGTCGATGAGCAGTACTTC
. TRBJ2-3 TRBV12-2 . CASRLATGRGSTDTQYF TGTGCAAGTCGCTTAGCTACGGGAAGAGGTAGCACAGATACGCAGTATTTT
. TRBJ2-5 TRBV5-5 . CASSWGTAARETQYF TGTGCCAGCAGCTGGGGGACTGCCGCCCGAGAGACCCAGTACTTC
. TRBJ2-3 TRBV29-1 TRBD2 CSGRGGTSTDTQYF TGCAGCGGACGGGGGGGAACTAGCACAGATACGCAGTATTTT
once TRBJ2-2 TRBV5-1 . CASSHGTLLASGELFF TGCGCCAGCAGCCACGGGACATTACTGGCCTCCGGGGAGCTGTTTTTT
few TRBJ2-7 TRBV19 . CASSISRTTYEQYF TGTGCCAGTAGTATTTCCCGGACTACCTACGAGCAGTACTTC
. TRBJ2-1 TRBV5-1 TRBD2 CASSGSSGSRNEQFF TGCGCCAGCAGCGGATCTAGCGGGAGTCGTAATGAGCAGTTCTTC
. TRBJ2-1 TRBV1 . CTSSQDPTCSGGYNEQFF TGCACCAGCAGCCAAGATCCCACTTGCAGCGGAGGGTACAATGAGCAGTTCTTC
. TRBJ1-2 TRBV5-1 TRBD1 CASSQTGDGYTF TGCGCCAGCAGCCAGACAGGGGATGGCTACACCTTC
few TRBJ2-5 TRBV2 . CASSSRRIGDRETQYF TGTGCCAGCAGCTCACGGAGGATTGGAGATAGGGAGACCCAGTACTTC
. TRBJ2-3 TRBV11-1 . CASSPLWQGLTDTQYF TGTGCCAGCAGCCCCCTCTGGCAGGGTTTAACAGATACGCAGTATTTT
. TRBJ1-1 TRBV11-3 . CASSQGRGRDTEAFF TGTGCCAGCAGCCAGGGGCGAGGGAGGGATACTGAAGCTTTCTTT
once TRBJ2-5 TRBV28 TRBD2 CASSPRGGWEETQYF TGTGCCAGCAGCCCCCGGGGGGGCTGGGAGGAGACCCAGTACTTC
. TRBJ1-2 TRBV7-2 . CASSSGAGGGYTF TGTGCCAGCAGCTCAGGAGCGGGGGGCGGCTACACCTTC
. TRBJ2-3 TRBV7-9 TRBD2 CASSHLAGGADTQYF TGTGCCAGCAGCCATCTAGCGGGAGGGGCAGATACGCAGTATTTT
. TRBJ1-1 TRBV5-1 TRBD1 CASSWGDRDVSEAFF TGCGCCAGCAGCTGGGGCGACAGGGATGTTTCCGAAGCTTTCTTT
. TRBJ1-2 TRBV2 . CASSREPYGYTF TGTGCCAGCAGTCGGGAGCCCTATGGCTACACCTTC
. TRBJ2-7 TRBV5-1 . CASSLDPTGYEQYF TGCGCCAGCAGCTTGGACCCGACGGGCTACGAGCAGTACTTC
. TRBJ2-1 TRBV18 . CASSPGGSSYNEQFF TGTGCCAGCTCACCCGGGGGTAGTTCCTACAATGAGCAGTTCTTC
. TRBJ2-5 TRBV16 . CASSQDSTPETQYF TGTGCCAGCAGCCAGGACTCCACCCCCGAGACCCAGTACTTC
. TRBJ2-1 TRBV4-1 . CASSQASEQFF TGCGCCAGCAGCCAAGCCTCTGAGCAGTTCTTC
. TRBJ2-7 TRBV28 TRBD1 CASRDRDEQYF TGTGCCAGCAGGGACAGGGACGAGCAGTACTTC
. TRBJ2-5 TRBV28 TRBD1 CASSFYGQGETQYF TGTGCCAGCAGTTTTTACGGACAGGGGGAGACCCAGTACTTC
. TRBJ2-2 TRBV27 TRBD2 CASSQLAGGNTGELFF TGTGCCAGCAGTCAGCTAGCGGGGGGTAACACCGGGGAGCTGTTTTTT
. TRBJ1-4 TRBV5-5 . CASSSPATNEKLFF TGTGCCAGCAGCTCCCCTGCAACTAATGAAAAACTGTTTTTT
. TRBJ2-3 TRBV10-3 . CAIRGSVADTQYF TGTGCCATCAGGGGGAGCGTAGCAGATACGCAGTATTTT
. TRBJ1-2 TRBV13 TRBD1 CASSPGGSSIPGYTF TGTGCCAGCAGCCCAGGGGGCAGTTCGATCCCTGGCTACACCTTC
few TRBJ1-2 TRBV4-2 . CASSQDGQGDYGYTF TGTGCCAGCAGCCAAGATGGGCAGGGCGACTATGGCTACACCTTC